The 2 T cell receptor beta chains given below trace back to one sample, sequenced in a study of shared clonotypes between healthy human individuals. The assay was immunoSEQ multiplex PCR, and TCRdb's table has in-frame clones only and misses some. The profile shows 190,000 or so clones, over 50% of them singletons. The sequenced sample consisted of memory CD4+ T cells sorted from blood. Subset indicated: CD45RA-negative fraction. Source of these receptors: a man aged 25 to 45 in good health.

This clone was observed a few times. Sequence at one end of the junction differs from germline and may be a read error. This chain joins TRBV6-4 and TRBJ2-1, with 8 bases aligning to TRBD2. The germline V gene encodes CDR1 MRHNA and CDR2 SNTAGT. The length of the CDR3 is 16 residues. In DNA form, the CDR3 reads TGTGCCAGCAGTCAGTCACTAGCGGCCTCCTTCAATGAGCAGTTCTTC. Its protein is CASSQSLAASFNEQFF.

The table lists this clone with a few counts. This chain links TRBV19 with TRBJ1-5; 7 bases align to TRBD1. V shed 9 bases and J 7 bases; nucleotides not matched to a gene: 12. CDR3 length: 14 amino acids. Germline V gene lookup returns CDR1 LNHDA and CDR2 SQIVND (reference sequence). Written as DNA, the CDR3 is TGTGCCAGCGACCCAGGGGGGGCTGTACAGCCCCAGCATTTT. This gives the protein CASDPGGAVQPQHF.